Each of the 29 T cell receptor beta chains below was sequenced from the same sample in a study of T cell clonotyping in hematopoietic cell transplantation. Method: immunoSEQ multiplex PCR; TCRdb's copy keeps in-frame clones and lacks some. The profile shows roughly 9,000 clones, over 85% of them singletons. The material was PBMCs, obtained 100 days after allogeneic stem cell transplant. The receptors stem from a male patient aged 50 to 59 who had an allogeneic stem cell transplant from a related donor, so T cells may come from the graft donor. Some clones in this sample may be carry-over from other donors' samples.

The chain recombines TRBV28 with TRBJ2-3; no definite D call. CDR3 size: 14 residues. The ends were cut back, 2 bases at V and 2 bases at J, with 8 bases in the middle. Per the germline V gene, CDR1 is MDHEN and CDR2 is SYDVKM. The CDR3 sequence: CASSLNRHTDTQYF. The CDR3 DNA reads TGTGCCAGCAGTTTAAATCGCCACACAGATACGCAGTATTTT.

The chain combines TRBV5-8 with TRBJ2-7; weak D call: TRBD1 (6 bases). Trimming left V 4 bases short and J 2 bases short, with 13 bases between. Germline V gene lookup returns CDR1 SGHTS and CDR2 YDEGEE. The CDR3 length is 14 residues. The CDR3 coding sequence is TGTGCCAGCAGCCCCTCACAGGGCCCCTACGAGCAGTACTTC. This gives the protein CASSPSQGPYEQYF. The full variable domain, in which reference TRBV5-8 and TRBJ2-7 provide the parts outside the CDR3, is EAGVTQSPTHLIKTRGQQATLRCSPISGHTSVYWYQQALGLGLQFLLWYDEGEERNRGNFPPRFSGRQFPNYSSELNVNALELEDSALYLCASSPSQGPYEQYFGPGTRLTVT.

The CDR3 sequence: CASSSWTSSRHREQYF. CDR3 nucleotides: TGTGCCAGCAGCTCCTGGACTAGTTCTCGACATCGCGAGCAGTACTTC. V is TRBV7-9 and J is TRBJ2-7; 7 nucleotides match TRBD2. Trimming at V came to 4 bases and at J to 6 bases, leaving 15 bases not matched to a gene. The CDR3 runs 16 residues. Germline V CDR1 and CDR2: SEHNR, FQNEAQ (reference sequence).

The chain uses TRBV10-3 and TRBJ2-2; 11 positions agree with TRBD1. The CDR3 contains 14 residues. CDR1 is ENHRY and CDR2 is SYGVKD in the germline V gene. V dropped 11 bases and J dropped 1; count of bases not matched to a gene: 3. The DNA for the CDR3 is TGTGCCCTTGGGACAGGGGGGAACACCGGGGAGCTGTTTTTT. Amino acid sequence: CALGTGGNTGELFF.

About this clone itself: The junction departs from germline at one end; a sequencing error may be responsible. The chain joins TRBV6-6 to TRBJ1-6; D remains ambiguous. The CDR3 extends over 16 amino acids. CDR1 is MNHNY and CDR2 is SVGAGI in the germline V gene (reference sequence). This CDR3 is CASRLYESSYNSPPHF. In DNA form, the CDR3 reads TGTGCCAGCAGATTATACGAGAGCTCCTATAATTCACCCCCCCACTTT.

The chain joins TRBV7-8 to TRBJ2-3; no clear D gene. Between the trimmed V and J ends, which lost 1 base and 2 bases, there was a span of 13 bases. The CDR3 consists of 16 residues. The germline V gene encodes CDR1 SGHVS and CDR2 FQNEAQ. The CDR3 reads CASSLVGGSLTDTQYF. CDR3 bases: TGTGCCAGCAGCTTAGTAGGTGGCAGCCTCACAGATACGCAGTATTTT.

The J gene is TRBJ2-7, the V gene TRBV6-5, with a possible D match to TRBD2 (5 bases). The CDR3 is made up of 15 amino acids. Trimming left V 5 bases short and J 0 bases short, with 14 bases between. Germline V gene sequence: CDR1 MNHEY, CDR2 SVGAGI. This CDR3 is CASSRQVSGSYEQYF. The CDR3 region has the DNA TGTGCCAGCAGTCGACAAGTCAGCGGCTCCTACGAGCAGTACTTC.

V gene TRBV27 combines with J gene TRBJ1-2, with 8 bases fitting TRBD1. There are 13 residues in the CDR3. The V and J ends lost 6 bases and 8 bases, in that order; junction bases with no gene match: 8. Germline V lookup: CDR1 MNHEY, CDR2 SMNVEV (reference sequence). The DNA of the CDR3 is TGTGCCAGCAGACCACAGGGGGAGTGGGGCTACACCTTC. Protein: CASRPQGEWGYTF.

This clone was seen only once. The J gene is TRBJ1-3, the V gene TRBV28; D possibly corresponds to TRBD1 (6 bases). Germline-derived CDR1 and CDR2 are MDHEN and SYDVKM. The ends were cut back, 6 bases at V and 4 bases at J, with 16 bases in the middle. The CDR3 runs 15 residues. CDR3 amino acids: CASSPGGSDGNTIYF. DNA of the CDR3: TGTGCCAGCAGCCCCGGGGGCAGCGACGGAAACACCATATATTTT.

V usage is TRBV2 and J usage is TRBJ2-5; perhaps TRBD1 as D (6 bases). Germline loops: CDR1 SNHLY, CDR2 FYNNEI. The CDR3 extends over 14 amino acids. The V end was cut by 4 bases, the J end by 5 bases, with 14 bases between. The chain's CDR3 is CASSGDRMLETQYF. The CDR3 DNA sequence: TGTGCCAGCAGTGGTGACAGGATGTTGGAGACCCAGTACTTC. Full variable domain (missing parts from reference TRBV2 and TRBJ2-5): EPEVTQTPSHQVTQMGQEVILRCVPISNHLYFYWYRQILGQKVEFLVSFYNNEISEKSEIFDDQFSVERPDGSNFTLKIRSTKLEDSAMYFCASSGDRMLETQYFGPGTRLLVL.

The chain carries TRBV9 and TRBJ1-1; D call uncertain. CDR1 and CDR2 (germline): SGDLS, YYNGEE. The CDR3 is made up of 14 amino acids. Trimming left V 0 bases short and J 5 bases short, with 11 bases between. CDR3 in DNA: TGTGCCAGCAGCGTAGGGGGTATAAGGACTGAAGCTTTCTTT. It is translated as CASSVGGIRTEAFF.

The CDR3 loop is CASSVGGSTEAFF. The CDR3 DNA reads as TGTGCCAGCAGCGTAGGGGGAAGTACTGAAGCTTTCTTT. The chain employs TRBV9 and TRBJ1-1; D gene uncertain. The V and J ends lost 0 bases and 5 bases respectively, with 8 bases between them. Germline values: CDR1 SGDLS, CDR2 YYNGEE. CDR3 length equals 13 residues.

The chain has TRBV29-1 and TRBJ2-2; maybe TRBD2 (6 bases). The CDR3 loop spans 16 amino acids. Deletions cut 3 bases from V and 1 base from J, with 15 bases between. Germline loops: CDR1 SQVTM, CDR2 ANQGSEA. The CDR3 sequence is CSVDTGVARNTGELFF. The CDR3 DNA reads as TGCAGCGTTGATACGGGGGTAGCGAGGAACACCGGGGAGCTGTTTTTT.

V is TRBV5-1 and J is TRBJ2-7, with 7 nucleotides matching TRBD1. CDR3 size: 15 residues. Germline CDR1 SGHRS, CDR2 YFSETQ. J was trimmed by 0 bases and V by 0 bases; bases with no gene match: 3. CDR3 bases: TGCGCCAGCAGCTTGGCCGGGACAGCCTCCTACGAGCAGTACTTC. Protein: CASSLAGTASYEQYF.

This chain joins TRBV7-8 and TRBJ2-2, with 7 positions matching TRBD2. V was clipped by 6 bases and J by 1 base; unmatched bases: 5. This CDR3 contains 15 residues. Germline loops: CDR1 SGHVS, CDR2 FQNEAQ. The CDR3 DNA follows: TGTGCCAGCAGTAAGCGGGACCAGAACACCGGGGAGCTGTTTTTT. Amino acids: CASSKRDQNTGELFF.

In the case of this clone: Within the sample, other DNA sequences also encode this same CDR3. The chain joins TRBV19 to TRBJ2-6; D remains ambiguous. Per germline, CDR1 LNHDA and CDR2 SQIVND (reference sequence). With 3 bases removed from V and 3 bases from J, the gap between germline ends came to 9 bases. The CDR3 is 15 amino acids. CDR3 DNA sequence: TGTGCCAGTAGTATCTCGGTACGTGGGGCCAACGTCCTGACTTTC. Translating gives CASSISVRGANVLTF. Together with reference TRBV19 and TRBJ2-6, the CDR3 gives the full variable domain: DGGITQSPKYLFRKEGQNVTLSCEQNLNHDAMYWYRQDPGQGLRLIYYSQIVNDFQKGDIAEGYSVSREKKESFPLTVTSAQKNPTAFYLCASSISVRGANVLTFGAGSRLTVL.

The V call is TRBV11-2, the J call TRBJ2-7, with TRBD2 matching 11 bases. Germline CDR1 and CDR2: SGHAT and FQNNGV. The J segment lost 2 bases and the V segment lost 7 bases, leaving 16 bases of the junction unmatched. The CDR3 covers 18 residues. The CDR3 is CASTQPVGLAGGTYEQYF. In DNA form, the CDR3 reads TGTGCCAGCACCCAGCCAGTGGGGCTAGCGGGGGGTACCTACGAGCAGTACTTC.

The V and J genes are TRBV18 and TRBJ2-7; TRBD1 aligns across 9 bases. Germline CDR1 is KGHSH and CDR2 is LQKENI. There are 13 residues in the CDR3. J gave up 4 bases and V 8 bases, and 6 bases lay outside the gene matches. The CDR3 loop is CASGRTGEYEQYF. The DNA for the CDR3 is TGTGCCAGCGGGAGGACAGGGGAATACGAGCAGTACTTC.

The J gene is TRBJ2-7, the V gene TRBV2; 9 nucleotides line up with TRBD1. The V segment lost 7 bases and the J segment 0 bases; nucleotides outside the gene matches: 10. Germline values: CDR1 SNHLY, CDR2 FYNNEI. The CDR3 length is 16 residues. CDR3 DNA: TGTGCCAGCAATGGTTTCCCGGGACAGGGCTCCTACGAGCAGTACTTC. This codes for CASNGFPGQGSYEQYF.

The DNA for the CDR3 is TGCGCCAGCAGCCAAGATAGATATAGCAATCAGCCCCAGCATTTT. It is translated as CASSQDRYSNQPQHF. This chain joins TRBV4-3 and TRBJ1-5; D call uncertain. This CDR3 spans 15 amino acids. Per germline, CDR1 LGHNA and CDR2 YSLEER. V was cut by 0 bases and J by 0 bases, with 6 bases left in between.

The chain uses TRBV15 and TRBJ2-7; 7 bases fit TRBD2. The CDR3 runs to 16 residues. Germline V gene lookup returns CDR1 LNHNV and CDR2 YYDKDF (reference sequence). The ends lost 1 base at V and 3 bases at J; junction bases unmatched: 9. This CDR3 is CATSRGNRGLLYEQYF. CDR3 nucleotide sequence: TGTGCCACCAGCAGAGGAAACCGGGGACTACTCTACGAGCAGTACTTC.

The chain recombines TRBV30 with TRBJ2-7, with 7 bases that match TRBD1. Germline CDR1 and CDR2: GTSNPN and SVGIG (reference sequence). V lost 7 bases, J lost 0 bases, and 9 bases stayed unmatched. This CDR3 comprises 14 residues. The CDR3 loop reads CALQGSDRSYEQYF. The CDR3 DNA is TGTGCCTTACAGGGGAGCGATCGCTCCTACGAGCAGTACTTC.

CDR3 sequence: CASSSAYYEQYF. In nucleotides, the CDR3 is TGTGCCAGCAGTTCCGCCTACTACGAGCAGTACTTC. The rearrangement links TRBV6-5 to TRBJ2-7, with D uncertain. CDR3 length equals 12 residues. Germline loops: CDR1 MNHEY, CDR2 SVGAGI. The ends were cut back, 4 bases at V and 3 bases at J, with 7 bases in the middle.

The chain is built from TRBV19 and TRBJ1-1; no clear D. CDR3 length: 14 residues. The germline V gene has CDR1 LNHDA and CDR2 SQIVND (reference sequence). The V end lost 8 bases, the J end lost 0 bases, and 13 bases lay between the germline ends. CDR3 in amino acids: CASFLHGLNTEAFF. The CDR3 bases are TGTGCCAGTTTTCTTCACGGGCTGAACACTGAAGCTTTCTTT.

The chain uses TRBV4-3 and TRBJ2-1; no clear D gene. Germline V gene data show CDR1 as LGHNA and CDR2 as YSLEER. The CDR3 consists of 13 residues. V lost 0 bases to trimming and J lost 10 bases, with 10 bases between them. DNA for the CDR3: TGCGCCAGCAGCCAAGATTTCACGGGCGAGCAGTTCTTC. This translates into CASSQDFTGEQFF.

This chain connects TRBV7-9 to TRBJ2-1; 10 bases match TRBD1. From germline, CDR1 is SEHNR and CDR2 FQNEAQ (reference sequence). CDR3 length: 16 residues. V shed 2 bases and J 2 bases; nucleotides not matched to a gene: 3. For the CDR3, the DNA is TGTGCCAGCAGCTTATATGGGACAGGGGCCTACAATGAGCAGTTCTTC. Translating it yields CASSLYGTGAYNEQFF.

This clone was detected only once. The V call is TRBV7-6, the J call TRBJ1-5; 7 bases are shared with TRBD1. V lost 5 bases and J lost 2; bases outside the gene matches: 6. Germline values: CDR1 SGHVS, CDR2 FNYEAQ. There are 15 residues in the CDR3. This CDR3 is CASSTRGEGNQPQHF. CDR3 bases: TGTGCCAGCAGCACCAGGGGGGAGGGCAATCAGCCCCAGCATTTT.

The chain joins TRBV19 to TRBJ1-1; D is ambiguous. Germline lookup yields CDR1 LNHDA and CDR2 SQIVND (reference sequence). V was trimmed by 3 bases and J by 4 bases, leaving 12 bases between them. The CDR3 is made up of 14 amino acids. CDR3: CASSIEGRSTEAFF. Here the CDR3 DNA reads TGTGCCAGTAGTATTGAGGGTAGGAGCACTGAAGCTTTCTTT.

The V and J genes are TRBV9 and TRBJ2-3; no firm D call. The ends were cut back, 0 bases at V and 3 bases at J, with 5 bases in the middle. The length of the CDR3 is 13 residues. In germline, CDR1 is SGDLS, CDR2 YYNGEE. The CDR3 protein is CASSVDVTDTQYF. In DNA form, the CDR3 reads TGTGCCAGCAGCGTAGATGTTACAGATACGCAGTATTTT. The whole variable domain, remainder taken from reference TRBV9 and TRBJ2-3, is DSGVTQTPKHLITATGQRVTLRCSPRSGDLSVYWYQQSLDQGLQFLIQYYNGEERAKGNILERFSAQQFPDLHSELNLSSLELGDSALYFCASSVDVTDTQYFGPGTRLTVL.